These 30 T cell receptor beta chains were sequenced from one sample in a study of T cells in Graves' hyperthyroidism and ophthalmopathy. RNA transcripts yielded amplified TCR beta CDR3 regions. TCR CDR3 regions were first amplified by RT-PCR with HTBI primers. TCRdb re-derived calls from the multiplex PCR reads in MiXCR, one entry per CDR3 protein. The sample contains around 300,000 distinct CDR3 sequences, about 20% of which appear only once. The sequenced sample was blood. These receptors were collected from a man aged 30-40 years with Graves' ophthalmopathy.

There are a few counts of this clonotype. The chain joins TRBV29-1 to TRBJ2-7; D call uncertain. The CDR3 contains 13 residues. The V end was cut by 4 bases, the J end by 2 bases, with 12 bases between. Germline CDR1 and CDR2: SQVTM and ANQGSEA. The CDR3 bases are TGCAGCGTTGTTTCGACACCGACCTACGAGCAGTACTTC. Its translation is CSVVSTPTYEQYF.

This sequence joins TRBV30 and TRBJ2-4, with 9 bases lining up with TRBD1. This CDR3 contains 14 residues. V shed 0 bases, J shed 10 bases, and the junction held 7 bases outside the gene matches. Germline-derived CDR1 and CDR2 are GTSNPN and SVGIG (reference sequence). CDR3 nucleotide sequence: TGTGCCTGGAGTGTATTGGGACAGGGACGAATTCAGTACTTC. It codes for CAWSVLGQGRIQYF.

This clonotype was counted only a few times. V is TRBV7-8 and J is TRBJ1-2; TRBD1 agrees at 9 bases. Germline CDR1 reads SGHVS; CDR2 reads FQNEAQ. The CDR3 sequence is 17 residues long. The trim removed 5 bases at V and 5 bases at J, leaving 15 bases unmatched. The CDR3 region has the DNA TGTGCCAGCAGCGGCCGAACAGGGGGCAGGGGAGGGTATGGCTACACCTTC. Translating gives CASSGRTGGRGGYGYTF.

This clonotype has only a few counts. The rearrangement uses TRBV3-1 and TRBJ2-1, with 9 bases that match TRBD1. The ends lost 4 bases at V and 9 bases at J; junction bases unmatched: 7. The CDR3 has 14 residues. CDR1 is LGHDT, CDR2 YNNKEL, per germline (reference sequence). CDR3 in DNA: TGTGCCAGCAGCCTGGGACAGGGAACCGGTGAGCAGTTCTTC. It translates to CASSLGQGTGEQFF.

This clonotype was counted at least ten times. V and J are TRBV7-8 and TRBJ2-1, with 8 bases identical to TRBD2. Germline lookup yields CDR1 SGHVS and CDR2 FQNEAQ. Losses at the gene ends were 1 base for V and 6 bases for J; bases not matched to a gene: 8. The CDR3 is 16 amino acids. The CDR3 DNA sequence: TGTGCCAGCAGCTTAGTTCCAGGCCTAGCGGGCAATGAGCAGTTCTTC. This codes for CASSLVPGLAGNEQFF.

The chain employs TRBV12-3 or TRBV12-4 and TRBJ2-1, with a possible D match to TRBD1 (5 bases). V was cut by 3 bases and J by 5 bases, with 14 bases left in between. This CDR3 has 15 residues. The CDR3 DNA sequence: TGTGCCAGCAGTTTTGAGTATAGGGGCCACAATGAGCAGTTCTTC. This gives the protein CASSFEYRGHNEQFF.

This clonotype appeared a few times. The CDR3 protein is CASSPGGVYQETQYF. The CDR3, as DNA: TGTGCCAGCTCACCAGGGGGAGTGTATCAAGAGACCCAGTACTTC. V and J are TRBV18 and TRBJ2-5; D tentatively fits TRBD1 or TRBD2 (5 bases each). CDR3 length: 15 amino acids. Trimming cost V 2 bases and J 2 bases, with 12 bases left between them. Germline V CDR1 and CDR2: KGHSH, LQKENI.

This chain joins TRBV6-1 and TRBJ1-5; possibly TRBD1 for D (5 bases). V was pared by 2 bases and J by 3 bases, with 8 bases between. CDR3 length: 14 amino acids. Germline V gives CDR1 MNHNS, CDR2 SASEGT. In DNA, the CDR3 is TGTGCCAGCAGTGAAATCAGGGTCAATCAGCCCCAGCATTTT. Encoded protein: CASSEIRVNQPQHF.

This clonotype was picked up many times. This chain uses TRBV2 with TRBJ1-4, with a tentative D call TRBD1 (5 bases). With 3 bases removed from V and 7 bases from J, the gap between germline ends came to 15 bases. Germline V lookup: CDR1 SNHLY, CDR2 FYNNEI. CDR3 size: 15 residues. CDR3 nucleotides: TGTGCCAGCAGTGATTCCGACAGACATTCTGAAAAACTGTTTTTT. As protein: CASSDSDRHSEKLFF.

This clonotype was counted a few times. CDR3 sequence: CASSLPSGRRGIYNEQFF. CDR3 nucleotides: TGTGCCAGCAGTTTGCCTAGCGGGAGAAGGGGGATATACAATGAGCAGTTCTTC. The gene calls are TRBV27 and TRBJ2-1; 10 bases agree with TRBD2. Trimming at V came to 3 bases and at J to 4 bases, leaving 12 bases not matched to a gene. Germline values: CDR1 MNHEY, CDR2 SMNVEV (reference sequence). This CDR3 comprises 18 residues.

The chain recombines TRBV6-5 with TRBJ1-4, with a weak D call TRBD1 (6 bases). This CDR3 contains 15 residues. Germline CDR1 MNHEY, CDR2 SVGAGI. The germline V and J ends were trimmed by 0 bases and 7 bases, with 12 bases remaining between them. CDR3 in amino acids: CASSYSGGAGEKLFF. The DNA for the CDR3 is TGTGCCAGCAGTTACTCGGGGGGGGCTGGTGAAAAACTGTTTTTT.

This clonotype appeared many times. The chain carries TRBV2 and TRBJ2-2; 11 nucleotides line up with TRBD2. Germline V lookup: CDR1 SNHLY, CDR2 FYNNEI. V trimming: 2 bases; J trimming: 4 bases; junction bases outside the gene matches: 3. The CDR3 consists of 16 residues. CDR3 loop: CASSETSGSGTGELFF. Here the CDR3 DNA reads TGTGCCAGCAGTGAAACTAGCGGGAGTGGCACCGGGGAGCTGTTTTTT.

The chain joins TRBV20-1 to TRBJ2-1, with 8 bases aligning to TRBD1. V lost 6 bases to trimming and J lost 8 bases; unmatched junction nucleotides: 6. The CDR3 extends over 12 amino acids. CDR1 is DFQATT and CDR2 is SNEGSKA in the germline V gene (reference sequence). The CDR3 nucleotides read TGCAGTGCAACTACAGGGGGACATGAGCAGTTCTTC. This codes for CSATTGGHEQFF.

The chain uses TRBV30 and TRBJ2-5; no reliable D call. Germline V gene data show CDR1 as GTSNPN and CDR2 as SVGIG (reference sequence). The CDR3 covers 12 residues. V lost 2 bases to trimming and J lost 4 bases, with 8 bases between them. The CDR3 reads CAWSRALETQYF. The CDR3 DNA sequence: TGTGCCTGGAGTAGGGCCCTAGAGACCCAGTACTTC.

This clonotype was counted at least ten times. V is TRBV18 and J is TRBJ2-2, with TRBD1 matching over 8 bases. Germline V CDR1 and CDR2: KGHSH, LQKENI. The CDR3 runs to 15 residues. The V segment lost 3 bases and the J segment 7 bases; nucleotides outside the gene matches: 7. CDR3 nucleotide sequence: TGTGCCAGCTCACCGGGACAGGTGGTTTACGGGGAGCTGTTTTTT. Residues: CASSPGQVVYGELFF.

V gene TRBV6-1 combines with J gene TRBJ2-6; D might be TRBD1 (6 bases). CDR3 length: 15 amino acids. V was trimmed by 8 bases and J by 0 bases, leaving 11 bases between them. Per the germline V gene, CDR1 is MNHNS and CDR2 is SASEGT. The CDR3 DNA follows: TGTGCCAGCGGACCGGACAGCTCTGGGGCCAACGTCCTGACTTTC. This gives the protein CASGPDSSGANVLTF.

This clonotype occurred many times. CDR3 in amino acids: CASSPTGLAGVEQYF. In DNA form, the CDR3 reads TGTGCCAGCAGCCCCACCGGACTAGCGGGAGTCGAGCAGTACTTC. V is TRBV7-3 and J is TRBJ2-7; 13 bases fit TRBD2. Looked up from germline, CDR1 is SGHTA and CDR2 is FQGTGA. The V gene end was trimmed by 5 bases and the J gene end by 6 bases; junction bases not matched to a gene: 7. The CDR3 has 15 residues. Filled out from reference TRBV7-3 and TRBJ2-7, the complete variable domain reads GAGVSQTPSNKVTEKGKYVELRCDPISGHTALYWYRQSLGQGPEFLIYFQGTGAADDSGLPNDRFFAVRPEGSVSTLKIQRTERGDSAVYLCASSPTGLAGVEQYFGPGTRLTVT.

This clonotype was recorded many times. The chain couples TRBV6-5 to TRBJ2-7, with 7 nucleotides matching TRBD2. The junction had 4 bases not matched to a gene; V was cut back by 0 bases and J by 2 bases. CDR1 MNHEY and CDR2 SVGAGI come from the germline V gene. The CDR3 covers 15 residues. Here the CDR3 DNA reads TGTGCCAGCAGTTACTCGGCGGGAGCTCCCTACGAGCAGTACTTC. This translates into CASSYSAGAPYEQYF.

The V and J genes are TRBV7-3 and TRBJ2-1; 7 bases agree with TRBD2. Germline CDR1 reads SGHTA; CDR2 reads FQGTGA. Trimming removed 4 bases from V and 9 bases from J; junction bases left unmatched: 12. This CDR3 contains 15 residues. Here the CDR3 DNA reads TGTGCCAGCAGCTCAACCGGACGAGCGGGGATTGAGCAGTTCTTC. Protein: CASSSTGRAGIEQFF. Complete variable domain (other parts from reference TRBV7-3 and TRBJ2-1): GAGVSQTPSNKVTEKGKYVELRCDPISGHTALYWYRQSLGQGPEFLIYFQGTGAADDSGLPNDRFFAVRPEGSVSTLKIQRTERGDSAVYLCASSSTGRAGIEQFFGPGTRLTVL.

This clonotype has only a few counts. The chain carries TRBV6-2 or TRBV6-3 and TRBJ2-7; possibly TRBD2 for D (6 bases). This CDR3 is built from 15 residues. V lost 6 bases, J lost 0 bases, and 15 bases lay in between. The germline V gene encodes CDR1 MNHEY and CDR2 SVGEGT. CDR3 sequence reads: CASRTLASNSYEQYF. As DNA, the CDR3 is TGTGCCAGCAGGACTCTAGCGTCCAACTCCTACGAGCAGTACTTC.

On this clonotype itself: The junction does not match germline at one end; this may be a read error. The chain combines TRBV29-1 with TRBJ2-5; D perhaps matches TRBD2 (5 bases). CDR1 and CDR2 from the germline V gene are SQVTM and ANQGSEA. The CDR3 loop spans 15 amino acids. CDR3 nucleotides: TGCGGCGTTGAAGACTATGGTAGCGTCGGGGAGACCCAGTACTTC. It encodes CGVEDYGSVGETQYF.

This clonotype came up many times. The chain uses TRBV18 and TRBJ2-7; D may match TRBD1 or TRBD2 (6 bases each). Trimming shortened V by 3 bases and J by 6 bases, and 15 bases separated the two germline ends. In germline, CDR1 is KGHSH, CDR2 LQKENI. This CDR3 has 14 residues. As DNA, the CDR3 is TGTGCCAGCTCACCGAATATCGGGGGCACCGAGCAGTACTTC. Amino acids: CASSPNIGGTEQYF.

This clonotype has ten or more counts. The chain carries TRBV12-3 or TRBV12-4 and TRBJ1-2; possibly TRBD1 for D (5 bases). V was pared by 6 bases and J by 6 bases, with 14 bases between. The CDR3 runs to 13 residues. The CDR3 sequence is CASRSGWTDGYTF. The CDR3 DNA is TGTGCCAGCAGATCAGGGTGGACGGATGGCTACACCTTC.

Details on this clonotype: A read error may be the cause here, since a much bigger clone is one base away. This sequence joins TRBV28 and TRBJ2-5; 15 nucleotides align to TRBD2. Germline assignment: CDR1 MDHEN and CDR2 SYDVKM. The length of the CDR3 is 15 residues. The CDR3: CASSLGLAGGETRYF. CDR3 nucleotides: TGTGCCAGCAGTCTGGGACTAGCGGGAGGAGAGACCCGGTACTTC.

This clonotype was counted once. The chain couples TRBV6-2 or TRBV6-3 to TRBJ2-6; either TRBD1 or TRBD2 may fit D (6 bases each). Germline CDR1 is MNHEY and CDR2 is SVGEGT. Deletions cut 7 bases from V and 3 bases from J, with 28 bases between. This CDR3 region has 20 residues. CDR3 in amino acids: CASTFGFGGPSDGGANVLTF. The CDR3 DNA is TGTGCCAGCACCTTCGGCTTCGGGGGCCCGAGCGACGGTGGGGCCAACGTCCTGACTTTC.

The V call is TRBV6-2 or TRBV6-3, the J call TRBJ2-6; D is possibly TRBD2 (6 bases). V lost 3 bases and J 2 bases, leaving 8 bases between the germline ends. Germline values: CDR1 MNHEY, CDR2 SVGEGT. The CDR3 is made up of 15 amino acids. CDR3 residues: CASSYRETGANVLTF. The CDR3 coding sequence is TGTGCCAGCAGTTATCGGGAGACTGGGGCCAACGTCCTGACTTTC.

This clonotype was recorded a few times. V gene TRBV19 combines with J gene TRBJ1-1, with TRBD1 as a possible D gene (6 bases). CDR3 length: 16 amino acids. Germline values: CDR1 LNHDA, CDR2 SQIVND (reference sequence). Trimming took off 1 base at V and 1 base at J, with 13 bases between the two ends. The CDR3: CASSIGRDRWNTEAFF. CDR3 nucleotides: TGTGCCAGTAGTATAGGACGCGACAGGTGGAACACTGAAGCTTTCTTT.

The V and J genes are TRBV29-1 and TRBJ2-1, with 8 bases fitting TRBD2. CDR3 size: 14 residues. J gave up 2 bases and V 7 bases, and 7 bases lay outside the gene matches. Looked up from germline, CDR1 is SQVTM and CDR2 is ANQGSEA. The CDR3 reads CSAGGGATYNEQFF. The CDR3 bases are TGCAGCGCCGGGGGGGGCGCCACCTACAATGAGCAGTTCTTC.

This clonotype was seen at least ten times. This sequence joins TRBV12-3 or TRBV12-4 and TRBJ2-5; TRBD1 agrees at 11 bases. V shed 6 bases and J 5 bases; nucleotides not matched to a gene: 8. The CDR3 has 15 amino acids. Written as DNA, the CDR3 is TGTGCCAGCAGGCGGGACAGGGGGAGAGGGGAGACCCAGTACTTC. Amino acid sequence: CASRRDRGRGETQYF.

The V call is TRBV6-2 or TRBV6-3, the J call TRBJ2-7; 7 nucleotides align to TRBD1. Germline V gives CDR1 MNHEY, CDR2 SVGEGT. V was clipped by 8 bases and J by 6 bases; unmatched bases: 10. The CDR3 has 13 amino acids. The CDR3 nucleotides are TGTGCCAGCCGAGTAGACAGGGCAAGCGAGCAGTACTTC. It specifies CASRVDRASEQYF.